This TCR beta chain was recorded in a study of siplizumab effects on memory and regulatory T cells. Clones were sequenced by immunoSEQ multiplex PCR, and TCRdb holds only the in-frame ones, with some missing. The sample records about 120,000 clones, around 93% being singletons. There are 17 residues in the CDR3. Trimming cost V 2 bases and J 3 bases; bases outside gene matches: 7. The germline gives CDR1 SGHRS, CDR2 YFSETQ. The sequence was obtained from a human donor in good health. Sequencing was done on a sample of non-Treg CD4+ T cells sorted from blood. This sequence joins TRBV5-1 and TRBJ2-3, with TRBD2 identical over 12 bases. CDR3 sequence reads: CASSLSPSGGATDTQYF. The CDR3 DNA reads TGCGCCAGCAGCTTATCCCCTAGCGGGGGGGCTACAGATACGCAGTATTTT.